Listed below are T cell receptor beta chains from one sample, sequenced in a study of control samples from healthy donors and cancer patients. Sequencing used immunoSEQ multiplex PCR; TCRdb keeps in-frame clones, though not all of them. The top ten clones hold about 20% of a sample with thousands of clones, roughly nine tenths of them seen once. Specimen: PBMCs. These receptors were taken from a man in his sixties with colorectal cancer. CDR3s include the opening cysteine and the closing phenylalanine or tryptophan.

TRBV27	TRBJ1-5	CASSPLAQQGGGSNQPQHF
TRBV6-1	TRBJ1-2	CASSDQGGWYGYTF
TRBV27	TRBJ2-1	CASSLMLASNEQFF
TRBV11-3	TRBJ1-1	CASSSWQGESTEAFF
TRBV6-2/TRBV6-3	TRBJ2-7	CASSYYWDLSGPYEQYF
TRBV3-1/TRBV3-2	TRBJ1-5	CASSQDGQPQHF
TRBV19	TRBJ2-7	CASSYGAMEQYF
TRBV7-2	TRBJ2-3	CASSLVGVSTDTQYF
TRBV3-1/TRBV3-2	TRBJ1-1	CASSPQGNTEAFF
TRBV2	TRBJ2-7	CASSNWPRDSRRRF
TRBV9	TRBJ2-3	CASSVVGGRTQYF
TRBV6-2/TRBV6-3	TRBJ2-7	CASSYLPGAAYEQYF
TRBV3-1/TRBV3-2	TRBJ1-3	CASSQQVGNTIYF
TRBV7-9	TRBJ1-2	CASSLGVRNYGYTF
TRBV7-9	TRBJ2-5	CASSKDTTRETQYF
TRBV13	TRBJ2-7	CASSTATGGDGGYYEQYF
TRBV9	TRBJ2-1	CASSYSGTYNEQFF